What follows are 21 T cell receptor beta chains derived from one specimen sequenced in a study of cytomegalovirus exposure and HLA in healthy donors. PCR primers comprised 60 Vbeta and 13 Jbeta primers. TCRdb's copy holds only in-frame clones and misses some; the assay was immunoSEQ multiplex PCR. The sample records under 150,000 clones, around 78% being singletons. Sequenced material: PBMCs. Source of these receptors: a female donor in good health and CMV-seropositive.

The chain is built from TRBV5-6 and TRBJ2-1; 11 bases are a match to TRBD2. Trimming took 7 bases from V and 5 from J; bases not matched to a gene: 11. Germline assignment: CDR1 SGHDT and CDR2 YYEEEE. The CDR3 totals 16 residues. The CDR3 protein is CASSLGGTSGDNEQFF. The CDR3 coding sequence is TGTGCCAGCTCCTTGGGTGGGACTAGCGGAGACAATGAGCAGTTCTTC.

This chain joins TRBV5-1 and TRBJ2-7; TRBD2 matches 9 bases. Unmatched junction bases numbered 3, after V lost 0 bases and J lost 2 bases. CDR1 is SGHRS, CDR2 YFSETQ, per germline. The CDR3 totals 15 residues. CDR3 sequence (DNA): TGCGCCAGCAGCTTGGTGGCGGGAGGGCCCTACGAGCAGTACTTC. Translating it yields CASSLVAGGPYEQYF.

The chain has TRBV6-5 and TRBJ2-2; 15 bases agree with TRBD2. This CDR3 contains 15 residues. Germline CDR1 MNHEY, CDR2 SVGAGI. Trimming at V came to 6 bases and at J to 9 bases, leaving 5 bases not matched to a gene. CDR3 amino acids: CASRWTSGGVRELFF. The CDR3 DNA reads as TGTGCCAGCAGATGGACTAGCGGGGGGGTGCGGGAGCTGTTTTTT.

The chain couples TRBV7-9 to TRBJ2-7; no definite D call. CDR3 size: 11 residues. Germline CDR1 is SEHNR and CDR2 is FQNEAQ (reference sequence). Trimming shortened V by 6 bases and J by 6 bases, and 9 bases separated the two germline ends. CDR3 sequence: CASSQVGEQYF. The DNA for the CDR3 is TGTGCCAGCAGTCAGGTTGGCGAGCAGTACTTC.

The CDR3 DNA sequence: TGTGCCATCAGTGAGGAAAGGGGGTTTGGCTATGGCTACACCTTC. As protein: CAISEERGFGYGYTF. The V and J genes are TRBV10-3 and TRBJ1-2, with D possibly matching TRBD1 (6 bases). CDR3 length: 15 residues. V was clipped by 2 bases and J by 4 bases, with 14 bases between them. CDR1 and CDR2 from the germline V gene are ENHRY and SYGVKD.

This clone was detected a few times. The chain employs TRBV5-5 and TRBJ2-7; 7 nucleotides line up with TRBD1. The V gene's germline CDR1 is SGHKS and CDR2 YYEKEE (reference sequence). This CDR3 comprises 14 residues. Trimming took 7 bases from V and 1 from J; bases not matched to a gene: 8. The chain's CDR3 is CASFPGQWSYEQYF. For the CDR3, the DNA is TGTGCCAGCTTTCCGGGACAGTGGTCCTACGAGCAGTACTTC.

The chain uses TRBV7-6 and TRBJ1-1; D is unclear. In germline, CDR1 is SGHVS, CDR2 FNYEAQ. Trimming left V 1 base short and J 4 bases short, with 7 bases between. This CDR3 has 13 amino acids. CDR3 nucleotides: TGTGCCAGCAGCTTAGAACGAGGCACTGAAGCTTTCTTT. Translation gives CASSLERGTEAFF.

In nucleotides, the CDR3 is TGTGCCAGTTATAGCGGGGGGGCCGACGAGCAGTACTTC. Translation gives CASYSGGADEQYF. V gene TRBV10-3 combines with J gene TRBJ2-5, with TRBD2 matching 11 bases. The J call may be faulty, since TRBJ2-7 better matches the DNA end. This CDR3 is built from 13 residues. CDR1 and CDR2 (germline): ENHRY, SYGVKD.

This clone was seen a few times. The V gene is TRBV6-1, the J gene TRBJ1-2, with 7 positions matching TRBD1. The junction had 11 bases not matched to a gene; V was cut back by 3 bases and J by 7 bases. The CDR3 has 15 amino acids. Per the germline V gene, CDR1 is MNHNS and CDR2 is SASEGT. The DNA for the CDR3 is TGTGCCAGCAGTGAGCAGACAGGGCGTAGTGGTGGCTACACCTTC. Its translation is CASSEQTGRSGGYTF.

V is TRBV6-5 and J is TRBJ2-1; 7 bases match TRBD2. V was pared by 0 bases and J by 4 bases, with 3 bases of the junction left unmatched. The CDR3 has 15 residues. CDR1 and CDR2 from the germline V gene are MNHEY and SVGAGI. The CDR3 reads CASSYSTSAYNEQFF. CDR3 DNA sequence: TGTGCCAGCAGTTACTCTACTAGCGCTTACAATGAGCAGTTCTTC.

The chain uses TRBV11-2 and TRBJ2-7; TRBD2 is a possible D gene (6 bases). The V end was cut by 3 bases, the J end by 1 base, with 13 bases between. CDR1 is SGHAT and CDR2 is FQNNGV in the germline V gene. The CDR3 consists of 15 residues. Here the CDR3 reads CASSFGGPSSYEQYF. The CDR3 DNA sequence: TGTGCCAGCAGCTTCGGGGGACCCTCGTCCTACGAGCAGTACTTC.

This chain connects TRBV7-8 to TRBJ2-7; 7 bases align to TRBD2. This CDR3 has 13 amino acids. The junction had 4 bases not matched to a gene; V was cut back by 2 bases and J by 6 bases. Germline V lookup: CDR1 SGHVS, CDR2 FQNEAQ. This chain's CDR3 is CASSLTSVPEQYF. The CDR3 nucleotides are TGTGCCAGCAGCTTAACTAGCGTTCCCGAGCAGTACTTC. Supplemented by reference TRBV7-8 and TRBJ2-7, the full variable domain reads GAGVSQSPRYKVAKRGQDVALRCDPISGHVSLFWYQQALGQGPEFLTYFQNEAQLDKSGLPSDRFFAERPEGSVSTLKIQRTQQEDSAVYLCASSLTSVPEQYFGPGTRLTVT.

A remark on this clone: This is likely a read error, given that the CDR3 carries no conserved phenylalanine or tryptophan at its end. The DNA is omitted, as the CDR3 cannot be located on it reliably, and the CDR3 follows TCRdb's listing. The V gene is TRBV6-5, the J gene TRBJ1-2. Germline V gene lookup returns CDR1 MNHEY and CDR2 SVGAGI. Including both end residues, the CDR3 is 13 amino acids long. The CDR3 loop reads CASSYSLGSSLEI.

The gene calls are TRBV7-2 and TRBJ2-6; D is possibly TRBD2 (6 bases). The CDR3 sequence is 16 residues long. The germline gives CDR1 SGHTA, CDR2 FQGNSA. V dropped 8 bases and J dropped 0 bases, with 14 bases sitting between them. CDR3 DNA sequence: TGTGCCAGCTCGCGGGGACTGGCCTCTGGGGCCAACGTCCTGACTTTC. The encoded protein is CASSRGLASGANVLTF.

This chain links TRBV2 with TRBJ2-1; 13 bases align to TRBD2. The CDR3 has 16 residues. The junction had 4 bases not matched to a gene; V was cut back by 4 bases and J by 4 bases. Per germline, CDR1 SNHLY and CDR2 FYNNEI. CDR3 protein: CASSVTSGGRYNEQFF. The CDR3 coding sequence is TGTGCCAGCAGTGTGACTAGCGGGGGGCGTTACAATGAGCAGTTCTTC.

V is TRBV19 and J is TRBJ1-1, with 7 bases matching TRBD1. The J segment lost 0 bases and the V segment lost 10 bases, leaving 5 bases of the junction unmatched. Germline CDR1 and CDR2: LNHDA and SQIVND (reference sequence). This CDR3 contains 13 residues. CDR3 residues: CATRTGVNTEAFF. The CDR3 coding sequence is TGTGCCACAAGGACAGGAGTGAACACTGAAGCTTTCTTT.

V and J are TRBV19 and TRBJ1-1, with TRBD1 as a possible D gene (5 bases). V dropped 3 bases and J dropped 8 bases, with 7 bases sitting between them. The germline V gene encodes CDR1 LNHDA and CDR2 SQIVND (reference sequence). The CDR3 totals 11 residues. CDR3 loop: CASSISGEAFF. The CDR3 nucleotides are TGTGCCAGTAGTATTTCAGGGGAAGCTTTCTTT.

CDR3 region: CASSTRTVRDEKLFF. CDR3 DNA: TGTGCCAGCAGCACACGGACAGTACGGGATGAAAAACTGTTTTTT. This sequence joins TRBV5-6 and TRBJ1-4; a weak D match, TRBD1 (6 bases). The V end lost 4 bases, the J end lost 6 bases, and 16 bases lay between the germline ends. From germline, CDR1 is SGHDT and CDR2 YYEEEE. The CDR3 has 15 amino acids.

The chain links TRBV11-2 to TRBJ1-3; D not resolved. Germline-derived CDR1 and CDR2 are SGHAT and FQNNGV. Trimming left V 1 base short and J 0 bases short, with 16 bases between. The CDR3 covers 18 residues. The CDR3 is CASSLVVPERRSGNTIYF. CDR3 nucleotide sequence: TGTGCCAGCAGCTTAGTCGTGCCGGAGCGACGCTCTGGAAACACCATATATTTT.

The CDR3 is CASSLASGANYGYTF. CDR3 DNA: TGCGCCAGCAGCTTGGCCTCAGGGGCCAACTATGGCTACACCTTC. The rearrangement links TRBV5-1 to TRBJ1-2, with D maybe TRBD1 (6 bases). V was trimmed by 0 bases and J by 2 bases, leaving 11 bases between them. Germline V CDR1 and CDR2: SGHRS, YFSETQ. The CDR3 length is 15 residues.

V is TRBV10-1 and J is TRBJ2-5, with D possibly TRBD1 on 5 matching bases. The CDR3 is 14 residues long. Germline values: CDR1 WNHNN, CDR2 SYGVQD (reference sequence). V gave up 2 bases and J gave up 3 bases, with 10 bases separating them. CDR3: CASSEGGREETQYF. In DNA form, the CDR3 reads TGCGCCAGCAGTGAGGGCGGCAGGGAAGAGACCCAGTACTTC.